A single TCR beta chain is shown here with its context. In the study's own analysis: Counts of nucleated cells, estimated from reference gene primer amplification, were obtained. This table comes from immunoSEQ multiplex PCR, and its TCRdb copy is limited to in-frame clones, with some not included. That table is the source of V, J and clone size, and D and trimming were worked out from the DNA. The repertoire has roughly 330,000 clones, 70% to 90% of them found once; the top ten carry 3.5% to 4%. CDR1 is SGHRS, CDR2 YFSETQ, per germline. V dropped 3 bases and J dropped 0 bases, with 7 bases sitting between them. This CDR3 is built from 13 residues. These data are taken from a study of blood T cell repertoires in COVID-19. Across the study: Samples taken during acute and convalescent COVID-19 were collected in the United States, Italy and Spain.

This receptor was identified in a woman aged 50 to 65 with active or convalescent COVID-19. The chain carries TRBV5-1 and TRBJ2-7; no reliable D call. Sequenced: peripheral blood. The CDR3 bases are TGCGCCAGCAGCTACAGTAGCTCCTACGAGCAGTACTTC. Its translation: CASSYSSSYEQYF. Drawing the rest from reference TRBV5-1 and TRBJ2-7, the complete variable domain is KAGVTQTPRYLIKTRGQQVTLSCSPISGHRSVSWYQQTPGQGLQFLFEYFSETQRNKGNFPGRFSGRQFSNSRSEMNVSTLELGDSALYLCASSYSSSYEQYFGPGTRLTVT.